The 17 T cell receptor beta chains below were found in one sample sequenced in a study of blood T cell repertoires in COVID-19. Using immunoSEQ multiplex PCR, the repertoire was profiled, and TCRdb retains in-frame clones only, with some absent. The sample lists 220,000 or so clones; 86% were seen once. The sequencing sample was made of peripheral blood. These receptors were taken from a woman between 45 and 65 years old with COVID-19, enrolled during active disease.

This clone appeared a single time. The chain employs TRBV28 and TRBJ2-7, with 9 nucleotides matching TRBD1. Trimming removed 4 bases from V and 9 bases from J; junction bases left unmatched: 7. This CDR3 is 13 amino acids long. CDR1 and CDR2 (germline): MDHEN, SYDVKM. The CDR3 sequence is CASSYIRTGAQYV. The CDR3 coding sequence is TGTGCCAGCAGTTACATAAGGACAGGGGCGCAGTACGTC.

This chain's CDR3 is CASSEWRRSNYGYTF. DNA of the CDR3: TGTGCCAGCAGTGAATGGCGGAGGAGTAACTATGGCTACACCTTC. The V and J genes are TRBV6-1 and TRBJ1-2; the D is unclear. The germline gives CDR1 MNHNS, CDR2 SASEGT. The length of the CDR3 is 15 residues. V lost 2 bases to trimming and J lost 1 base, with 11 bases between them.

The gene calls are TRBV6-5 and TRBJ1-6; D is unclear. V was shortened by 7 bases and J by 8 bases, with 15 bases between the two germline ends. The CDR3 is made up of 14 amino acids. CDR1 is MNHEY, CDR2 SVGAGI, per germline. The CDR3 nucleotides read TGTGCCAGCATAGGCAGACGGGGTGATTCACCCCTCCACTTT. This sequence encodes CASIGRRGDSPLHF.

This clone was seen more than once but under ten times. The rearrangement joins TRBV19 to TRBJ1-5, with TRBD1 matching over 8 bases. The CDR3 is 13 residues long. Germline V lookup: CDR1 LNHDA, CDR2 SQIVND (reference sequence). After removal of 6 bases from V and 4 bases from J, the junction contained 2 bases not matched to a gene. The CDR3 DNA reads as TGTGCCAGTAGGGGACAGGAGAATCAGCCCCAGCATTTT. As protein: CASRGQENQPQHF.

The chain recombines TRBV15 with TRBJ1-5; 7 bases align to TRBD1. Looked up from germline, CDR1 is LNHNV and CDR2 is YYDKDF (reference sequence). This CDR3 region has 16 residues. V shed 3 bases and J 2 bases; nucleotides not matched to a gene: 7. CDR3 region: CATSRAYDRGNQPQHF. The CDR3 DNA is TGTGCCACCAGCAGGGCATACGACAGGGGCAATCAGCCCCAGCATTTT.

This CDR3 reads CASSYSAAEQYV. In nucleotides, the CDR3 is TGTGCCAGCAGTTACTCGGCCGCCGAGCAGTACGTC. This sequence joins TRBV6-6 and TRBJ2-7, with D hard to call. V lost 0 bases, J lost 6 bases, and 6 bases lay in between. The CDR3 spans 12 residues. Germline CDR1 and CDR2: MNHNY and SVGAGI (reference sequence).

The rearrangement links TRBV10-3 to TRBJ2-6, with 9 bases that match TRBD1. The CDR3 is 18 amino acids. Germline loops: CDR1 ENHRY, CDR2 SYGVKD. V shed 7 bases, J shed 0 bases, and the junction held 10 bases outside the gene matches. CDR3 nucleotides: TGTGCCATCAACCCTGGGACAGGGACCCTCTCTGGGGCCAACGTCCTGACTTTC. Its translation: CAINPGTGTLSGANVLTF.

On this clone: The same CDR3 is also encoded by other DNA sequences in this sample. The genes are TRBV5-4 and TRBJ2-1; 8 bases map to TRBD2. This CDR3 contains 14 residues. V gave up 3 bases and J gave up 7 bases; unmatched junction bases: 6. Looked up from germline, CDR1 is SGHNT and CDR2 is YYREEE (reference sequence). This CDR3 reads CASSSGGARNEQFF. DNA for the CDR3: TGTGCCAGCAGCTCCGGGGGGGCGAGGAATGAGCAGTTCTTC.

The V gene is TRBV27, the J gene TRBJ2-2; TRBD2 aligns across 7 bases. CDR1 is MNHEY and CDR2 is SMNVEV in the germline V gene (reference sequence). The CDR3 sequence is 14 residues long. The V segment lost 3 bases and the J segment 6 bases; nucleotides outside the gene matches: 4. This chain's CDR3 is CASSFGGKAGELFF. CDR3 nucleotides: TGTGCCAGCAGTTTCGGGGGGAAAGCCGGGGAGCTGTTTTTT.

The chain combines TRBV6-5 with TRBJ1-5; 7 nucleotides line up with TRBD1. CDR3 length equals 15 residues. Germline V gene sequence: CDR1 MNHEY, CDR2 SVGAGI. J lost 4 bases, V lost 4 bases, and 7 bases had no gene match. DNA for the CDR3: TGTGCCAGCAGTTCCGACAGGGTCAAAAATCAGCCCCAGCATTTT. Its protein product is CASSSDRVKNQPQHF.

This chain links TRBV5-1 with TRBJ2-5; TRBD2 matches at 9 bases. Losses at the gene ends were 2 bases for V and 5 bases for J; bases not matched to a gene: 7. CDR1 is SGHRS and CDR2 is YFSETQ in the germline V gene. The length of the CDR3 is 15 residues. CDR3: CASSFGLAGTETQYF. The CDR3 nucleotides are TGCGCCAGCAGCTTCGGCCTAGCGGGGACGGAGACCCAGTACTTC.

This clone has only one observation. The chain links TRBV6-4 to TRBJ2-3; D is perhaps TRBD2 (5 bases). Germline CDR1 reads MRHNA; CDR2 reads SNTAGT. The V end lost 3 bases, the J end lost 0 bases, and 10 bases lay between the germline ends. The CDR3 consists of 15 residues. CDR3: CASSERASSTDTQYF. CDR3 sequence (DNA): TGTGCCAGCAGTGAGAGGGCTTCTAGCACAGATACGCAGTATTTT.

The chain recombines TRBV10-3 with TRBJ2-2; D perhaps matches TRBD2 (6 bases). There are 16 residues in the CDR3. Germline V gives CDR1 ENHRY, CDR2 SYGVKD. V lost 7 bases, J lost 0 bases, and 15 bases lay in between. The CDR3 DNA reads TGTGCCATCAATTGGGCGGGGAACGCGAACACCGGGGAGCTGTTTTTT. Translating it yields CAINWAGNANTGELFF.

The chain employs TRBV27 and TRBJ2-7; TRBD2 agrees at 11 bases. The trim removed 5 bases at V and 3 bases at J, leaving 6 bases unmatched. The germline V gene encodes CDR1 MNHEY and CDR2 SMNVEV (reference sequence). CDR3 length: 15 residues. The CDR3 reads CASSPIAGGYYEQYV. The CDR3, as DNA: TGTGCCAGCAGTCCGATAGCGGGGGGGTACTACGAGCAGTACGTC.

Here the CDR3 DNA reads TGTGCCAGCAGTTTTCCAGGAAACACCATATATTTT. Encoded protein: CASSFPGNTIYF. This chain connects TRBV12-3 or TRBV12-4 to TRBJ1-3; D gene uncertain. V lost 3 bases and J lost 4, with 4 bases in between. The CDR3 contains 12 residues.

This clone has a handful of counts. The rearrangement uses TRBV24-1 and TRBJ2-1; TRBD1 is a possible D gene (5 bases). V was trimmed by 2 bases and J by 1 base, leaving 17 bases between them. Per the germline V gene, CDR1 is KGHDR and CDR2 is SFDVKD. The CDR3 contains 18 residues. DNA of the CDR3: TGTGCCACCAGTGATTATGCAGGGTCCTATCCATCCTACAATGAGCAGTTCTTC. Protein sequence: CATSDYAGSYPSYNEQFF.

The rearrangement links TRBV9 to TRBJ2-7; no clear D gene. The germline V gene has CDR1 SGDLS and CDR2 YYNGEE. V dropped 5 bases and J dropped 0 bases, with 18 bases sitting between them. This CDR3 contains 16 residues. CDR3 nucleotide sequence: TGTGCCAGCAGTTCCGCCGAATCAGCGTACTCCTACGAGCAGTACTTC. Translating gives CASSSAESAYSYEQYF. Looking up the rest from reference TRBV9 and TRBJ2-7 gives the full variable domain: DSGVTQTPKHLITATGQRVTLRCSPRSGDLSVYWYQQSLDQGLQFLIQYYNGEERAKGNILERFSAQQFPDLHSELNLSSLELGDSALYFCASSSAESAYSYEQYFGPGTRLTVT.